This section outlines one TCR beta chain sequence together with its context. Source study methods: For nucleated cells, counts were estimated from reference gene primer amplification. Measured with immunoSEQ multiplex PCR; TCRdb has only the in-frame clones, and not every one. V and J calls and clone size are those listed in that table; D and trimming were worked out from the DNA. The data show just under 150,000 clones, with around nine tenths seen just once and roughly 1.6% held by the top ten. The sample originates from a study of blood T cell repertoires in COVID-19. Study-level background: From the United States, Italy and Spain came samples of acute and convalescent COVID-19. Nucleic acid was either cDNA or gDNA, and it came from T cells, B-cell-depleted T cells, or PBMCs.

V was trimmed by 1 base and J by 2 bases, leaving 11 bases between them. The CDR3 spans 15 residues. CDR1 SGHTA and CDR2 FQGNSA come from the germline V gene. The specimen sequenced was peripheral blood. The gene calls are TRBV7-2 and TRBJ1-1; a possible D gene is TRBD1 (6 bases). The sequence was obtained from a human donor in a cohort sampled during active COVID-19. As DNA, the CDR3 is TGTGCCAGCAGCTTAGGGGGGGGACAAAACACTGAAGCTTTCTTT. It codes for CASSLGGGQNTEAFF.